This entry lists 14 T cell receptor beta chains sequenced from one sample in a study of shared clonotypes between healthy human individuals. Measured with immunoSEQ multiplex PCR; TCRdb has only the in-frame clones, and not every one. The sample includes about 490,000 clones, roughly 80% of them seen just once. The sequencing input was PBMCs. The receptors were gathered from a woman in her thirties or forties in good health. Some clones in this sample may be carry-over from other donors' samples.

The gene calls are TRBV15 and TRBJ2-7; D gene ambiguous. Germline values: CDR1 LNHNV, CDR2 YYDKDF (reference sequence). V gave up 0 bases and J gave up 0 bases, with 12 bases separating them. CDR3 size: 16 residues. CDR3 in amino acids: CATSRDYAPTSYEQYF. In nucleotides, the CDR3 is TGTGCCACCAGCAGAGATTACGCTCCAACCTCCTACGAGCAGTACTTC.

This clone was detected ten times or more. The chain couples TRBV7-8 to TRBJ1-5; no reliable D call. The V gene lost 3 bases and the J gene lost 5 bases, with 8 bases spanning the gap. The CDR3 has 13 residues. The germline CDR1 and CDR2 sequences are SGHVS and FQNEAQ. The CDR3 sequence is CASSFSEDQPQHF. Written as DNA, the CDR3 is TGTGCCAGCAGCTTTTCCGAGGATCAGCCCCAGCATTTT.

The gene calls are TRBV4-1 and TRBJ2-3, with 14 bases that match TRBD2. CDR1 and CDR2 from the germline V gene are MGHRA and YSYEKL. The CDR3 length is 15 residues. The V segment lost 4 bases and the J segment 6 bases; nucleotides outside the gene matches: 3. Here the CDR3 reads CASSRTSGGSDTQYF. The CDR3 DNA reads TGCGCCAGCAGCCGGACTAGCGGGGGGTCGGATACGCAGTATTTT.

This clone occurred a few times. The gene calls are TRBV7-8 and TRBJ2-1, with a possible D match to TRBD2 (6 bases). Germline-derived CDR1 and CDR2 are SGHVS and FQNEAQ. Trimming removed 5 bases from V and 4 bases from J, with 15 bases in between. The CDR3 runs 15 residues. The CDR3 sequence: CASSAREGTYNEQFF. CDR3 bases: TGTGCCAGCAGCGCCCGAGAGGGGACTTACAATGAGCAGTTCTTC.

The chain uses TRBV27 and TRBJ2-7; tentatively, D is TRBD1 (6 bases). V gave up 3 bases and J gave up 4 bases, with 10 bases separating them. CDR3 length equals 13 residues. Germline CDR1 MNHEY, CDR2 SMNVEV (reference sequence). The CDR3 protein is CASSLDSRYEQYF. The CDR3 DNA reads TGTGCCAGCAGTTTGGACAGTCGATACGAGCAGTACTTC.

Remarks on this clone: A far more abundant clone sits one base away, making this likely a read error. J is TRBJ2-1 and V is TRBV30, with 7 bases identical to TRBD2. CDR1 and CDR2 from the germline V gene are GTSNPN and SVGIG (reference sequence). This CDR3 has 13 residues. With 2 bases clipped from V and 9 bases from J, the junction kept 7 bases outside the gene matches. CDR3 in amino acids: CAWSTCSGLEQFF. The CDR3 DNA follows: TGTGCCTGGAGTACTTGTAGCGGGCTTGAGCAGTTCTTC.

V and J are TRBV5-1 and TRBJ2-3; 11 nucleotides align to TRBD1. Germline V gene lookup returns CDR1 SGHRS and CDR2 YFSETQ. The CDR3 is 17 amino acids. V shed 0 bases, J shed 5 bases, and the junction held 8 bases outside the gene matches. CDR3 sequence reads: CASSLALDRGRGDTQYF. The CDR3 DNA is TGCGCCAGCAGCTTGGCCCTGGACAGGGGGCGAGGAGATACGCAGTATTTT.

Concerning this clone: Since a far larger clone is one base different, this is likely a read error. Other DNA sequences in this specimen translate into the identical CDR3. The chain links TRBV30 to TRBJ2-6, with unresolved D. Germline CDR1 is GTSNPN and CDR2 is SVGIG (reference sequence). CDR3 length: 13 residues. V was clipped by 2 bases and J by 3 bases, with 5 bases between them. CDR3 in amino acids: CAWSLGGANVLTF. The CDR3 region has the DNA TGTGCCTGGAGTTTAGGTGGGGCCAACGTCCTGACTTTC.

J is TRBJ2-7 and V is TRBV28; 7 positions match TRBD1. The CDR3 is 13 amino acids. Trimming took 5 bases from V and 3 from J; bases not matched to a gene: 4. The V gene's germline CDR1 is MDHEN and CDR2 SYDVKM. The chain's CDR3 is CASSNRQGYEQYF. The CDR3 coding sequence is TGTGCCAGCAGTAACCGACAGGGCTACGAGCAGTACTTC. Using reference TRBV28 and TRBJ2-7 for the parts outside the CDR3, the full variable domain is DVKVTQSSRYLVKRTGEKVFLECVQDMDHENMFWYRQDPGLGLRLIYFSYDVKMKEKGDIPEGYSVSREKKERFSLILESASTNQTSMYLCASSNRQGYEQYFGPGTRLTVT.

CDR3 sequence reads: CASSPPRGVTSGITYEQYF. The CDR3 DNA reads TGTGCCAGCAGCCCCCCCAGAGGGGTTACTAGCGGGATAACCTACGAGCAGTACTTC. The chain employs TRBV7-2 and TRBJ2-7; 10 bases are shared with TRBD2. The CDR3 extends over 19 amino acids. V was clipped by 5 bases and J by 2 bases; unmatched bases: 18. Germline V gene lookup returns CDR1 SGHTA and CDR2 FQGNSA.

This clone was counted only a few times. This chain links TRBV5-4 with TRBJ2-3, with D perhaps TRBD1 (6 bases). V lost 4 bases to trimming and J lost 3 bases, with 18 bases between them. CDR1 and CDR2 from the germline V gene are SGHNT and YYREEE (reference sequence). The CDR3 consists of 16 residues. This chain's CDR3 is CASSDGQLVGTDTQYF. The CDR3 nucleotides are TGTGCCAGCAGCGACGGACAGTTGGTGGGGACAGATACGCAGTATTTT.

The chain joins TRBV7-9 to TRBJ2-2; possibly TRBD1 for D (5 bases). Trimming pared 5 bases from V and 4 bases from J, leaving 8 bases between. CDR1 SEHNR and CDR2 FQNEAQ come from the germline V gene (reference sequence). The CDR3 length is 13 residues. The CDR3: CASSQGGTGELFF. The CDR3 DNA follows: TGTGCCAGCAGCCAGGGCGGCACCGGGGAGCTGTTTTTT.

This chain connects TRBV2 to TRBJ1-1; a weak D match, TRBD1 (6 bases). There are 15 residues in the CDR3. Germline lookup yields CDR1 SNHLY and CDR2 FYNNEI. The germline V and J ends were trimmed by 7 bases and 6 bases, with 21 bases remaining between them. DNA for the CDR3: TGTGCCAGCAATGGGGGTACAGGGATATATGCTGAAGCTTTCTTT. It translates to CASNGGTGIYAEAFF.

With respect to this clone: A far larger clone lies a single base away; this is likely a read error. Other nucleotide sequences in the sample specify the same CDR3. This chain uses TRBV6-1 with TRBJ1-1; D might be TRBD1 (6 bases). CDR3 length: 13 residues. CDR1 MNHNS and CDR2 SASEGT come from the germline V gene. CDR3 in DNA: TGTGCCAGCAGTGTTGAGGGACACACTGAAGCTTTATTT. Encoded protein: CASSVEGHTEALF.